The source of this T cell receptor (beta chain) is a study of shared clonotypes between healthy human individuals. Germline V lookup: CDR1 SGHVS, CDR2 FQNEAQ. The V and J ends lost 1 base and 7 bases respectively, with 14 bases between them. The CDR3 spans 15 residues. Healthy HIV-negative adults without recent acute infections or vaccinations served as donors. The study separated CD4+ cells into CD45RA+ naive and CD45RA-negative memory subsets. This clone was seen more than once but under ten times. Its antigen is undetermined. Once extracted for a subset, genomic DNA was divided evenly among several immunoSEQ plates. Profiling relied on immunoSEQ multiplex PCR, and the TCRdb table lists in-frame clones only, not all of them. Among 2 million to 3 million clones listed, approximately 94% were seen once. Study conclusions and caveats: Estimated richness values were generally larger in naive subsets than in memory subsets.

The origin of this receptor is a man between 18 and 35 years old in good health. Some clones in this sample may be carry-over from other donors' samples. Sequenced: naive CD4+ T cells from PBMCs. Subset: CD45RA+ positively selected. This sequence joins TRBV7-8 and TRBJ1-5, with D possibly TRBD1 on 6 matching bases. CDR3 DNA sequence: TGTGCCAGCAGCTTAGGGAGGGGGAACGGACAGCCCCAGCATTTT. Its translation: CASSLGRGNGQPQHF.